The clone carrying this T cell receptor beta chain was seen a few times. This CDR3 has 12 residues. V shed 4 bases and J shed 7 bases, with 11 bases lying between them. Looked up from germline, CDR1 is MNHEY and CDR2 is SMNVEV (reference sequence). This record belongs to a study of identical twins. Unique molecular identifiers were present on cDNA, and template switching added a universal primer site. TCRdb itself ran the 5' RACE reads through MiXCR, one entry per CDR3 protein. The data hold some 250,000 distinct CDR3 sequences, with over 5.5% observed a single time. Healthy Caucasians made up all donors. These records were also assigned to another study, of T cells expressing NK-cell markers.

The sequence was collected from a woman aged 18-30 years in good health. The sequencing input was CD8+ T cells sorted from blood. This chain joins TRBV27 and TRBJ2-7; D is possibly TRBD1 (5 bases). The CDR3 region is CASSSGALEQYF. In DNA, the CDR3 is TGTGCCAGCAGTTCTGGGGCGCTGGAGCAGTACTTC.